One T cell receptor (beta chain) is described in this entry. This record comes from a study of cytomegalovirus exposure and HLA in healthy donors. Per the germline V gene, CDR1 is SGHTA and CDR2 is FQGNSA. The V segment lost 2 bases and the J segment 5 bases; nucleotides outside the gene matches: 12. This CDR3 region has 17 residues. Participants comprised healthy donors of bone marrow. PCR amplification relied on 60 Vbeta primers (plus 13 Jbeta primers). The repertoire was sequenced with immunoSEQ multiplex PCR; TCRdb's copy has only in-frame clones and lacks some. The sample shows around 150,000 clones, around 74% of them seen only once.

The chain has TRBV7-2 and TRBJ1-1; TRBD1 matches 9 bases. The sample comprised PBMCs. The source of this sequence is a woman under 40 in good health and CMV-seronegative. The CDR3 nucleotides read TGTGCCAGCAGCTTAACAGGACAGGGGAATGTAAGGACTGAAGCTTTCTTT. Translation: CASSLTGQGNVRTEAFF.